One T cell receptor (beta chain) is described in this entry. Its antigen is not known. Germline V lookup: CDR1 LNHNV, CDR2 YYDKDF (reference sequence). This CDR3 region has 16 residues. J was trimmed by 2 bases and V by 5 bases; bases with no gene match: 6. These data originate in a study of CD8 T cells in ankylosing spondylitis. TCRdb reprocessed the 5' RACE reads with MiXCR, giving one entry per CDR3 protein. The sample includes roughly 400,000 distinct CDR3 sequences, around 24% of them seen just once. General observations from the study: About 8 highly homologous variants made up a TCR beta motif, and this motif appeared characteristic of ankylosing spondylitis blood.

The chain is built from TRBV15 and TRBJ2-1; 10 bases line up with TRBD2. Sequenced sample: blood, either unsorted or a sorted T cell fraction (not recorded which). This clonotype originated in a male donor with ankylosing spondylitis. The CDR3 DNA follows: TGTGCCACCAGCTCGAGCGGGAGGGTTCCCTACAATGAGCAGTTCTTC. The encoded protein is CATSSSGRVPYNEQFF.